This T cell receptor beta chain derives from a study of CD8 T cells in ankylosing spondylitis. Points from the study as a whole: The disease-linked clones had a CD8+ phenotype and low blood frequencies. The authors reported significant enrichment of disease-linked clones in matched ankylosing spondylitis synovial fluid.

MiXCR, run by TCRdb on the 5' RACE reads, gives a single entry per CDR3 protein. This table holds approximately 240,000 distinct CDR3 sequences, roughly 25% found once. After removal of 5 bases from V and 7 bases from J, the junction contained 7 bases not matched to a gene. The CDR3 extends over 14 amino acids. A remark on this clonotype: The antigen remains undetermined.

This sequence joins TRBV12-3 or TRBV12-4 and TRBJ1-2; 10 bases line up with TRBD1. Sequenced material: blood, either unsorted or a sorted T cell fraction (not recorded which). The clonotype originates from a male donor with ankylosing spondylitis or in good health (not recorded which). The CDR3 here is CASSTRQGAGGYTF. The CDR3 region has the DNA TGTGCCAGCAGTACCCGACAGGGGGCAGGTGGCTACACCTTC.